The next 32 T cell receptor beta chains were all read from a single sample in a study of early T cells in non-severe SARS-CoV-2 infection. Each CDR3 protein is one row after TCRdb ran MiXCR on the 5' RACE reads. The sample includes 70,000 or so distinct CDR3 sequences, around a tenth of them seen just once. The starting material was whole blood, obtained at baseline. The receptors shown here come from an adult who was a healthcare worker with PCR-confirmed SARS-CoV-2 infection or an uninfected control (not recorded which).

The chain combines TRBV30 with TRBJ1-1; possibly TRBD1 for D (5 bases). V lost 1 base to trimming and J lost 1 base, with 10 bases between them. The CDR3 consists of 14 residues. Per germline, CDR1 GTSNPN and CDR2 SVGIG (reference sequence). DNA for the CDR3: TGTGCCTGGAGTGGGGGCAGGTCGAACACTGAAGCTTTCTTT. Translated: CAWSGGRSNTEAFF.

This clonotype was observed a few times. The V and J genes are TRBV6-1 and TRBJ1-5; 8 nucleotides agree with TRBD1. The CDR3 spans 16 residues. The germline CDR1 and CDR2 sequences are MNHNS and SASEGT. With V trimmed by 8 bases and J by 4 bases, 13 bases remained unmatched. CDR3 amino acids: CASSLDRALGNQPQHF. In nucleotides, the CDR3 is TGTGCCAGCTCGCTGGACAGGGCGTTGGGAAATCAGCCCCAGCATTTT.

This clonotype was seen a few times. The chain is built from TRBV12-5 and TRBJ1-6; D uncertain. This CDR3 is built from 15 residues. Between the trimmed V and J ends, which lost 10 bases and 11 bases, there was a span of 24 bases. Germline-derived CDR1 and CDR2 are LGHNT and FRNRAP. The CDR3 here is CATTSDGGQIPPLHF. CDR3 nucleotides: TGTGCTACAACTTCGGACGGAGGTCAAATTCCACCCCTCCACTTT.

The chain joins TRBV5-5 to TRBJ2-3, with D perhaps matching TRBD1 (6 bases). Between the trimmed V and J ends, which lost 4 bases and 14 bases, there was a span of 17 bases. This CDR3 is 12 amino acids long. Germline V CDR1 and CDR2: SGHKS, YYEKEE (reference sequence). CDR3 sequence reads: CASSLGAPGPYF. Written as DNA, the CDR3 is TGTGCCAGCAGCCTGGGGGCCCCGGGTCCGTATTTT.

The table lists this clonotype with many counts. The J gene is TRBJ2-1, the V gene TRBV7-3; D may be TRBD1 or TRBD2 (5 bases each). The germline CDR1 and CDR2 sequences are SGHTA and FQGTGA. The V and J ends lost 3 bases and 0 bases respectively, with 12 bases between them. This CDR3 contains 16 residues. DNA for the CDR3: TGTGCCAGCAGCTTCCGGGGCATGAGCTCCTACAATGAGCAGTTCTTC. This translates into CASSFRGMSSYNEQFF.

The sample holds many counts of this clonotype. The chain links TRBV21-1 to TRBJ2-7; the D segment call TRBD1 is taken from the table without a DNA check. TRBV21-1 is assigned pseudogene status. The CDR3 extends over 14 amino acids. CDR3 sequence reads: CASSPYRTGNEQYF. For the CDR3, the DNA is TGTGCCAGCAGCCCTTACCGGACAGGCAACGAGCAGTACTTC.

The CDR3 sequence is CASSPTGNGAEAFF. In DNA, the CDR3 is TGTGCCAGCTCCCCGACAGGGAACGGGGCTGAAGCTTTCTTT. The chain recombines TRBV18 with TRBJ1-1; 7 bases fit TRBD1. The V gene's germline CDR1 is KGHSH and CDR2 LQKENI. V lost 6 bases and J lost 6; bases outside the gene matches: 10. This CDR3 contains 14 residues. The complete variable domain, with remaining parts taken from reference TRBV18 and TRBJ1-1, reads NAGVMQNPRHLVRRRGQEARLRCSPMKGHSHVYWYRQLPEEGLKFMVYLQKENIIDESGMPKERFSAEFPKEGPSILRIQQVVRGDSAAYFCASSPTGNGAEAFFGQGTRLTVV.

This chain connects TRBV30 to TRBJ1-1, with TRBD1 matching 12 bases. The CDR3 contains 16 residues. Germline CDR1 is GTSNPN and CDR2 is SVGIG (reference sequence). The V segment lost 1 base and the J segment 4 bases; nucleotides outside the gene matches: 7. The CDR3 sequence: CAWSAGTGGVGTEAFF. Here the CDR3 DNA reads TGTGCCTGGAGTGCCGGGACAGGGGGCGTGGGCACTGAAGCTTTCTTT.

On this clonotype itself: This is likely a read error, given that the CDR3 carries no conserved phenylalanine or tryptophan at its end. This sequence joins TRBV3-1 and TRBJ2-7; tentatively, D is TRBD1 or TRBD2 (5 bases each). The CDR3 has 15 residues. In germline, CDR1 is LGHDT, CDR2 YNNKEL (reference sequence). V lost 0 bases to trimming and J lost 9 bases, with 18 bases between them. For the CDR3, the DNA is TGTGCCAGCAGCCAAGAATGGAGTACCTCGAGGGGGCAGTACCTC. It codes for CASSQEWSTSRGQYL.

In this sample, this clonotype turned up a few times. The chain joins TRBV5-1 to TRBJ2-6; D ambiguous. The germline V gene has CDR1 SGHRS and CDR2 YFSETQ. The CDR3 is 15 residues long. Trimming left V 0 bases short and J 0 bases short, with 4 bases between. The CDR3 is CASSLGPSGANVLTF. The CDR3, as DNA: TGCGCCAGCAGCTTGGGACCCTCTGGGGCCAACGTCCTGACTTTC.

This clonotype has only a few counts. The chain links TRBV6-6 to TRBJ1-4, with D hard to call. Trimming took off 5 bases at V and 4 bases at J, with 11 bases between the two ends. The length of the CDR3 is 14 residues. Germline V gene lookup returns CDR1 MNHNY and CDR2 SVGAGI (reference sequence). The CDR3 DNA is TGTGCCAGCAGTCTTAAGAACCTTAATGAAAAACTGTTTTTT. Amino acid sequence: CASSLKNLNEKLFF.

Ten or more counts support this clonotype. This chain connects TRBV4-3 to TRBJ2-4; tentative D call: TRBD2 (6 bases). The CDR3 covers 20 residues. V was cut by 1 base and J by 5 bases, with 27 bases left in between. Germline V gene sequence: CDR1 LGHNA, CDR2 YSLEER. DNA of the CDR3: TGCGCCAGCAGCCAAGCCATGGGACTCGGGTGGGGTGAGGCCCAAAACATTCAGTACTTC. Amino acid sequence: CASSQAMGLGWGEAQNIQYF.

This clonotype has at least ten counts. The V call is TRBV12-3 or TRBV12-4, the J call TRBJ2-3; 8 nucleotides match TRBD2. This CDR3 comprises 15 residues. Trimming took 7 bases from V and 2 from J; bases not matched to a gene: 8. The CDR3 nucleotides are TGTGCCAGCACCGCAGCGGGGGCGAACACAGATACGCAGTATTTT. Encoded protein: CASTAAGANTDTQYF.

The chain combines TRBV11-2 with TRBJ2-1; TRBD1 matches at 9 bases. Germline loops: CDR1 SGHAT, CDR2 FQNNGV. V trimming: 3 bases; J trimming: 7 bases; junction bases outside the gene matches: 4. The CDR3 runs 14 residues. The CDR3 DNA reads TGTGCCAGCAGCTTTTGGACAGGGGTTAATGAGCAGTTCTTC. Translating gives CASSFWTGVNEQFF.

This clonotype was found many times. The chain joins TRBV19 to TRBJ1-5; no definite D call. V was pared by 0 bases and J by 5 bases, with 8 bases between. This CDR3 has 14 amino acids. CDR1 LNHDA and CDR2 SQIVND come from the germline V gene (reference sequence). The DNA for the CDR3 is TGTGCCAGTAGTATAGATCTGGGTTATCAGCCCCAGCATTTT. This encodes CASSIDLGYQPQHF.

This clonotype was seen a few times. The CDR3 bases are TGCGCCAGCAGCCAAGGGGCGTCAGGGCGGGAGACCCAGTACTTC. It encodes CASSQGASGRETQYF. This chain links TRBV4-1 with TRBJ2-5; TRBD1 might be the D (5 bases). Trimming took 1 base from V and 5 from J, leaving 14 bases between them. The germline CDR1 and CDR2 sequences are MGHRA and YSYEKL. There are 15 residues in the CDR3.

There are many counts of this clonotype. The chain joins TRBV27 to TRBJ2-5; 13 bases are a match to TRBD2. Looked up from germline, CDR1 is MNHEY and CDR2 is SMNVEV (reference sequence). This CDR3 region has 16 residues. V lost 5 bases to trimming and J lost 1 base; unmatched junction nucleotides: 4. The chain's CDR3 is CASSPGTSGTQETQYF. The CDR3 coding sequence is TGTGCCAGCAGTCCGGGGACTAGCGGGACCCAAGAGACCCAGTACTTC.

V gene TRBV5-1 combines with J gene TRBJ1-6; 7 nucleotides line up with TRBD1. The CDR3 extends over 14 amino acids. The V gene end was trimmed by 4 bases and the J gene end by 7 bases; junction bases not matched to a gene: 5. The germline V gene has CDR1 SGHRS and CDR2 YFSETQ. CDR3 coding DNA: TGCGCCAGCAGCCTGGGACAGCTAAATTCACCCCTCCACTTT. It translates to CASSLGQLNSPLHF.

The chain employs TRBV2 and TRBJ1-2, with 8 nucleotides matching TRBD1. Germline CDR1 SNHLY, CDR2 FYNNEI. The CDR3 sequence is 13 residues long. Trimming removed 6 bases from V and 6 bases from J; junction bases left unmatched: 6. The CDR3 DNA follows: TGTGCCAGCAGGCAGACAGGGGACGATGGCTACACCTTC. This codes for CASRQTGDDGYTF.

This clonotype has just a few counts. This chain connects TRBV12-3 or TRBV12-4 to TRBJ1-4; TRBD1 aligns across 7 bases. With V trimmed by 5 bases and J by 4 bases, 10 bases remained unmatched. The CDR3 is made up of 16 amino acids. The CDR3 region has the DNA TGTGCCAGCAGTCAGGGGCGGGGACAGCGTAATGAAAAACTGTTTTTT. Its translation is CASSQGRGQRNEKLFF.

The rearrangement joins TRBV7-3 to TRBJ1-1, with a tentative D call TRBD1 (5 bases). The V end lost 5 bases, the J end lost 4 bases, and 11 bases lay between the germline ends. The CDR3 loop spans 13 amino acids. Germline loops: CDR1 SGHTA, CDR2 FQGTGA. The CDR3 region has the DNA TGTGCCAGCAGCCGCGGGGACTCCACTGAAGCTTTCTTT. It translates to CASSRGDSTEAFF.

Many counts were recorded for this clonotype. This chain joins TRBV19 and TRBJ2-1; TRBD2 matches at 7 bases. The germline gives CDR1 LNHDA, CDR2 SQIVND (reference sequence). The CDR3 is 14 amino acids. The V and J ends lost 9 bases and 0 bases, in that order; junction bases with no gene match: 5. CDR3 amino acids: CASRERGSYNEQFF. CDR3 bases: TGTGCCAGCCGGGAGCGGGGCTCCTACAATGAGCAGTTCTTC.

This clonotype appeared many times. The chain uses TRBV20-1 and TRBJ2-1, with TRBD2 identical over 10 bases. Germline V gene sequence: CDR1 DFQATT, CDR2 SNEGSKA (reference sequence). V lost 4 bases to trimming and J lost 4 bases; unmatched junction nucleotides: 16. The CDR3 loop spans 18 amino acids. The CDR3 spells CSAKLPHPGTSAYNEQFF. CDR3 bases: TGCAGTGCTAAACTACCCCACCCCGGGACTAGCGCTTACAATGAGCAGTTCTTC.

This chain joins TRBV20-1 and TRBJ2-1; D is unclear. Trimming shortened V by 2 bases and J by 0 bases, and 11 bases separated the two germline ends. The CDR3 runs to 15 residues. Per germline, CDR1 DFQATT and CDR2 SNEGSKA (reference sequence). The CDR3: CSARPGLNSYNEQFF. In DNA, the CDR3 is TGCAGTGCTAGACCCGGCCTCAACTCCTACAATGAGCAGTTCTTC.

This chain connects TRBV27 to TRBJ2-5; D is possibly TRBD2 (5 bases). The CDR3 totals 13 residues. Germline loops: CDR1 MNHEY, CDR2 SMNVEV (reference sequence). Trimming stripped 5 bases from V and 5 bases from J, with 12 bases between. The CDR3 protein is CASSGGMKETQYF. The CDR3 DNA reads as TGTGCCAGCAGTGGAGGTATGAAGGAGACCCAGTACTTC.

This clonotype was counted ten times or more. Here the CDR3 DNA reads TGTGCCAGCAGCGGGCGAGGCGGCAGAGATACGCAGTATTTT. This translates into CASSGRGGRDTQYF. The chain carries TRBV7-2 and TRBJ2-3; D is ambiguous. Germline CDR1 reads SGHTA; CDR2 reads FQGNSA. Trimming left V 5 bases short and J 5 bases short, with 14 bases between. The CDR3 extends over 14 amino acids. The variable domain in full, completed from reference TRBV7-2 and TRBJ2-3, reads GAGVSQSPSNKVTEKGKDVELRCDPISGHTALYWYRQSLGQGLEFLIYFQGNSAPDKSGLPSDRFSAERTGGSVSTLTIQRTQQEDSAVYLCASSGRGGRDTQYFGPGTRLTVL.

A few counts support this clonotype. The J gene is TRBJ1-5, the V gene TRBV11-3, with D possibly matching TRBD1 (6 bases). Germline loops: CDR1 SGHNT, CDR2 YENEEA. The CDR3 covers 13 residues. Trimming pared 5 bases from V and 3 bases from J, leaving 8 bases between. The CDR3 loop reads CASSTGLNQPQHF. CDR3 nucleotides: TGTGCCAGCAGCACAGGGCTCAATCAGCCCCAGCATTTT.

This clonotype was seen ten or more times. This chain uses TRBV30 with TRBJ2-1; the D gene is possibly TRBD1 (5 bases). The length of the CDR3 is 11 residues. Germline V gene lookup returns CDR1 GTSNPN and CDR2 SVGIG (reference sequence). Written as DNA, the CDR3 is TGTGCTGGACACCTCTACAATGAGCAGTTCTTC. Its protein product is CAGHLYNEQFF.

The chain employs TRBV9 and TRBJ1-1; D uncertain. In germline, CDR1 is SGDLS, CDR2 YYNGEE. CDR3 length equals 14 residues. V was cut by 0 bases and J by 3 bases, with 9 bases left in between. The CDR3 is CASSVGFFDTEAFF. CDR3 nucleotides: TGTGCCAGCAGCGTAGGATTTTTCGACACTGAAGCTTTCTTT.

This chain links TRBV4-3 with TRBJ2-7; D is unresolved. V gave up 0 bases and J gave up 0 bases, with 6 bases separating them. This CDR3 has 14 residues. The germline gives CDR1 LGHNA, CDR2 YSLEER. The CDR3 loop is CASSQEVSSYEQYF. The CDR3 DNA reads TGCGCCAGCAGCCAAGAGGTCAGCTCCTACGAGCAGTACTTC.

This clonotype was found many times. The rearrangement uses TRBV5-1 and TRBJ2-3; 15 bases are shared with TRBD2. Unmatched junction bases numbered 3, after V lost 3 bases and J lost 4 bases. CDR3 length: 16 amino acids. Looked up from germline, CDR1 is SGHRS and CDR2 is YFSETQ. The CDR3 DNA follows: TGCGCCAGCAGCTCAAGGACTAGCGGGGGGGCAGATACGCAGTATTTT. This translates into CASSSRTSGGADTQYF.

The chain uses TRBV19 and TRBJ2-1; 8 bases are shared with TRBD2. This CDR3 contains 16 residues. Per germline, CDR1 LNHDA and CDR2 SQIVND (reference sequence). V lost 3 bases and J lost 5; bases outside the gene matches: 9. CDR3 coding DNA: TGTGCCAGTAGTATTTATCTAGCGGGTACTCACAATGAGCAGTTCTTC. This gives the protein CASSIYLAGTHNEQFF.